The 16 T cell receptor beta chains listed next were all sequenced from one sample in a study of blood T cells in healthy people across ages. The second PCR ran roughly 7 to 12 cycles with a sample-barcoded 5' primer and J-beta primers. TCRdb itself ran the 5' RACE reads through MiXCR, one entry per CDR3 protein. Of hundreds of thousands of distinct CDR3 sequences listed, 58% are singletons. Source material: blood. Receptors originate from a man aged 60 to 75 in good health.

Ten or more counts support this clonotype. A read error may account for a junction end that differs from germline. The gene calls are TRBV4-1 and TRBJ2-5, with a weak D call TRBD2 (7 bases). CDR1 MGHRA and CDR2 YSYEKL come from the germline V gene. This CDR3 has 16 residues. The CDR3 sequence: CASSQDRGGYQETQYF. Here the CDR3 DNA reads TGTGCCAGCAGCCAAGATAGGGGGGGCTACCAAGAGACCCAGTACTTC.

CDR3 nucleotides: TGTGCCAGCATTGGGGGGCTAGCGGGGGCCACCCAGTACTTC. Protein product: CASIGGLAGATQYF. This chain uses TRBV28 with TRBJ2-5, with 10 bases identical to TRBD2. This CDR3 has 14 residues. The V segment lost 7 bases and the J segment 8 bases; nucleotides outside the gene matches: 10. CDR1 is MDHEN, CDR2 SYDVKM, per germline.

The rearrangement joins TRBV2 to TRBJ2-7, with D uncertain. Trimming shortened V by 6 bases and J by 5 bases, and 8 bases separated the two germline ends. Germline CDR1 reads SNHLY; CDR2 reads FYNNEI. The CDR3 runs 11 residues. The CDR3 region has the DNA TGTGCCAGCAGACAGTACCACGAGCAGTACTTC. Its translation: CASRQYHEQYF. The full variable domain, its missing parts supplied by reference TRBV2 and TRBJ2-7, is EPEVTQTPSHQVTQMGQEVILRCVPISNHLYFYWYRQILGQKVEFLVSFYNNEISEKSEIFDDQFSVERPDGSNFTLKIRSTKLEDSAMYFCASRQYHEQYFGPGTRLTVT.

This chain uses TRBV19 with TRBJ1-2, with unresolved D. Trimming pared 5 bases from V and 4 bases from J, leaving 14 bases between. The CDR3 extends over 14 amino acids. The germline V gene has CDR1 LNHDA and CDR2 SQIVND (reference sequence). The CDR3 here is CASSPTENIYGYTF. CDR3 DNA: TGTGCCAGTAGTCCGACGGAGAATATCTATGGCTACACCTTC. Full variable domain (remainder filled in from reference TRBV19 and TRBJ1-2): DGGITQSPKYLFRKEGQNVTLSCEQNLNHDAMYWYRQDPGQGLRLIYYSQIVNDFQKGDIAEGYSVSREKKESFPLTVTSAQKNPTAFYLCASSPTENIYGYTFGSGTRLTVV.

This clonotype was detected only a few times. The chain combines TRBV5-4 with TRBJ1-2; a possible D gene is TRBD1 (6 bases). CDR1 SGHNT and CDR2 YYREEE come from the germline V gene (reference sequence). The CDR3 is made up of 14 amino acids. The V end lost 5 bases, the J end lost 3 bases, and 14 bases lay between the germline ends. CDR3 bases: TGTGCCAGCAGAGAAGACAAGGGGGACTATGGCTACACCTTC. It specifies CASREDKGDYGYTF.

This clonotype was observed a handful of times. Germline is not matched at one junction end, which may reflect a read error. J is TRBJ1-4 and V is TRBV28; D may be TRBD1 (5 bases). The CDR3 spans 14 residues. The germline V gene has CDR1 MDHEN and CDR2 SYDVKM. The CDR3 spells CASSFWGTNEKLFF. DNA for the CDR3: TGTGCTAGCAGTTTCTGGGGGACTAATGAAAAACTGTTTTTT.

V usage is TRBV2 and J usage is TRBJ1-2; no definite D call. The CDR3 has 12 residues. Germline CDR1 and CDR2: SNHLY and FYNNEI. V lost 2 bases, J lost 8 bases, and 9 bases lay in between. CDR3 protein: CASSESSRGYTF. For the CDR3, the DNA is TGTGCCAGCAGTGAATCAAGTCGGGGCTACACCTTC.

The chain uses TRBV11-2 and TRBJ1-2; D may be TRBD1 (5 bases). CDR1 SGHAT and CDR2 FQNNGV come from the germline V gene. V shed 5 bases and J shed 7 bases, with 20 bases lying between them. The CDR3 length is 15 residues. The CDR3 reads CASSPQPGTKLGYTF. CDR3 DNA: TGTGCCAGCAGCCCCCAACCAGGGACGAAACTTGGCTACACCTTC.

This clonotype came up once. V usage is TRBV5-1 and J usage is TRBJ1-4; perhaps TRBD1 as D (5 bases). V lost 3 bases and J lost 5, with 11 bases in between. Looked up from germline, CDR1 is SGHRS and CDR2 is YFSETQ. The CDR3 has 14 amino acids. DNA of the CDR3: TGCGCCAGCAGCTCGACAGTGGAAAATGAAAAACTGTTTTTT. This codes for CASSSTVENEKLFF.

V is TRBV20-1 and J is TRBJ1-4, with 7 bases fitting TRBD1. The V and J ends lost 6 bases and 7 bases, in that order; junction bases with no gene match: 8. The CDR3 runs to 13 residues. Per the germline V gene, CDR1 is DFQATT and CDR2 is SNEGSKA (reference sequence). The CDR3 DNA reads TGCAGTGCCCAAGGACAGGTTCTTGAAAAACTGTTTTTT. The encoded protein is CSAQGQVLEKLFF.

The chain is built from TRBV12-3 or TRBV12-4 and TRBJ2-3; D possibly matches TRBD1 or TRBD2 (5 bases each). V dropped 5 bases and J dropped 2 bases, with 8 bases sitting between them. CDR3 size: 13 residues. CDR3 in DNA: TGTGCCAGCAGTAGAGGGACCACAGATACGCAGTATTTT. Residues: CASSRGTTDTQYF.

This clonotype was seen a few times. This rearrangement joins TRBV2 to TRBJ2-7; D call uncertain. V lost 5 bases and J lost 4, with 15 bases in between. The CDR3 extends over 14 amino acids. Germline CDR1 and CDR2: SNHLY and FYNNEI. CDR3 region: CASSLATRLYEQYF. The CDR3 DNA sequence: TGTGCCAGCAGTTTGGCGACCCGGTTGTACGAGCAGTACTTC.

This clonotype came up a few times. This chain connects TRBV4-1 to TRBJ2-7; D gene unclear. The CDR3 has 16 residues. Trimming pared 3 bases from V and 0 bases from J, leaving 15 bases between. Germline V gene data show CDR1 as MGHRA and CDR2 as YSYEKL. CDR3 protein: CASSQGLRSPSYEQYF. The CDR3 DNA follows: TGCGCCAGCAGCCAGGGCCTAAGATCACCCTCCTACGAGCAGTACTTC.

CDR3: CASSHTDMPDPVTQYF. CDR3 coding DNA: TGTGCCAGCAGCCACACGGACATGCCGGACCCTGTGACCCAGTACTTC. The chain carries TRBV4-2 and TRBJ2-5; the D gene is possibly TRBD1 (5 bases). There are 16 residues in the CDR3. The V end was cut by 3 bases, the J end by 7 bases, with 21 bases between. Germline values: CDR1 LGHNA, CDR2 YNFKEQ.

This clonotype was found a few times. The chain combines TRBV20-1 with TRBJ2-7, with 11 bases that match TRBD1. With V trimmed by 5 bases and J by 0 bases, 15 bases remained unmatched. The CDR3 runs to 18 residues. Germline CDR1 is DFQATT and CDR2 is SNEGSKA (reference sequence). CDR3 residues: CSALSGTGGSWASYEQYF. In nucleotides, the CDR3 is TGCAGTGCTTTAAGCGGGACAGGGGGTAGTTGGGCCTCCTACGAGCAGTACTTC.

The CDR3 DNA follows: TGTGCCGGAGGCGGCGGGGGGGCCATCAATGAGCAGTTCTTC. Its translation is CAGGGGGAINEQFF. The V gene is TRBV6-1, the J gene TRBJ2-1, with 9 bases aligning to TRBD2. Trimming removed 11 bases from V and 6 bases from J; junction bases left unmatched: 11. The germline V gene has CDR1 MNHNS and CDR2 SASEGT. This CDR3 is built from 14 residues.